This T cell receptor beta chain originates from a study of blood T cells in healthy people across ages. Study overall: T cells yielded about one barcoded beta molecule per two cells through template switching. General observations from the study: The recorded TCR beta diversity per million T cells decreased in a roughly linear manner with age.

Russia was home to the donors, healthy Caucasian individuals aged roughly 6 to 95. Germline V gene sequence: CDR1 SGHRS, CDR2 YFSETQ. V was clipped by 4 bases and J by 3 bases; unmatched bases: 11. The CDR3 totals 16 residues. Points on this clonotype: No antigen is known for it.

Alongside a J-beta primer mix, a sample-barcoded 5' primer served in a second PCR lasting roughly 7 to 11 cycles. Any given sample supplied a minimum of 2.5 million CDR3-containing paired-end reads. TCRdb itself ran the 5' RACE reads through MiXCR, one entry per CDR3 protein. The sample lists hundreds of thousands of distinct CDR3 sequences, roughly 46% occurring once. This chain joins TRBV5-1 and TRBJ2-5; TRBD2 agrees at 8 bases. This TCR was sampled from a man older than 75 in good health. Specimen: blood. The CDR3 coding sequence is TGCGCCAGCAGCCCCAATACCGGGACTAGGGAAGAGACCCAGTACTTC. Amino acids: CASSPNTGTREETQYF.